Listed below are T cell receptor beta chains from one sample, sequenced in a study of Graves' ophthalmopathy and Graves' hyperthyroidism. TCRdb called the multiplex PCR reads again in MiXCR, with one record for every CDR3 protein. The sample holds about 740,000 distinct CDR3 sequences, roughly 41% seen once. The specimen sequenced was peripheral blood. These receptors were obtained from an adult man with Graves' ophthalmopathy. CDR3s include the opening cysteine and the closing phenylalanine or tryptophan. A D gene is named only where the DNA matches it firmly. The listing skips clone size in some rows; elsewhere it reads once, few, many or a size class.

j_call clone_size d_call v_call cdr3_aa cdr3_nt
TRBJ1-1 many NA TRBV5-1 CASSLVTGYTEAFF TGCGCCAGCAGCTTGGTTACAGGGTACACTGAAGCTTTCTTT
TRBJ1-2 NA TRBD1 TRBV10-3 CAIEAGGNRNYTF TGTGCCATCGAGGCAGGGGGTAATCGTAACTACACCTTC
TRBJ2-2 NA NA TRBV2 CASSKPRGQANTGELFF TGTGCCAGCAGCAAGCCCCGGGGGCAAGCGAACACCGGGGAGCTGTTTTTT
TRBJ1-1 many TRBD1 TRBV7-9 CASSSTGENTEAFF TGTGCCAGCAGCTCGACAGGGGAGAACACTGAAGCTTTCTTT
TRBJ1-3 NA NA TRBV7-2 CASIFETGQSGNTIYF TGTGCCAGCATCTTCGAGACAGGCCAGTCTGGAAACACCATATATTTT
TRBJ1-1 many TRBD1 TRBV7-9 CASSSRGQGGNTEAFF TGTGCCAGCAGCTCAAGGGGACAGGGCGGGAACACTGAAGCTTTCTTT
TRBJ2-7 NA NA TRBV19 CVSSARTGSYEQYF TGTGTCAGTAGTGCCAGGACGGGCTCCTACGAGCAGTACTTC
TRBJ1-4 few TRBD1 TRBV7-9 CASSATQGGSNEKLFF TGTGCCAGCAGCGCGACTCAGGGGGGATCTAATGAAAAACTGTTTTTT
TRBJ1-2 NA TRBD1 TRBV10-3 CASSYGQGAWYGYTF TGTGCCAGCAGTTACGGGCAGGGGGCTTGGTATGGCTACACCTTC
TRBJ2-3 NA NA TRBV5-1 CASSRYVGEDTQYF TGCGCCAGCAGCCGGTACGTCGGCGAGGATACGCAGTATTTT
TRBJ2-7 NA NA TRBV11-2 CASSLRLSIYEQYF TGTGCCAGCAGCTTACGCCTCAGTATTTACGAGCAGTACTTC
TRBJ1-4 NA TRBD1 TRBV2 CASGSGTAEKLFF TGTGCCAGCGGTTCCGGGACAGCTGAAAAACTGTTTTTT
TRBJ2-7 NA TRBD2 TRBV20-1 CSASPGTSLMREQYF TGCAGTGCTTCTCCCGGGACTAGCCTGATGAGGGAGCAGTACTTC
TRBJ1-2 NA NA TRBV20-1 CSARPYGGLRYTF TGCAGTGCTAGGCCCTACGGGGGTTTGCGCTACACCTTC
TRBJ2-5 many NA TRBV10-2 CASSESEGQETQYF TGCGCCAGCAGTGAGTCGGAGGGCCAAGAGACCCAGTACTTC
TRBJ2-5 many NA TRBV29-1 CSVEDRRRGKETQYF TGCAGCGTTGAAGATCGGCGGAGGGGGAAAGAGACCCAGTACTTC
TRBJ1-2 NA NA TRBV20-1 CSASNNDRTNYGYTF TGCAGTGCTAGTAATAATGATCGGACAAACTATGGCTACACCTTC
TRBJ2-7 many TRBD2 TRBV10-3 CAISEAGVNEQYF TGTGCCATCAGTGAGGCGGGAGTGAACGAGCAGTACTTC
TRBJ2-5 NA NA TRBV7-2 CASSLTSQGLWETQYF TGTGCCAGCAGCTTAACGTCGCAGGGGCTGTGGGAGACCCAGTACTTC
TRBJ1-3 NA NA TRBV15 CATSRDWGTGNTIYF TGTGCCACCAGCAGAGATTGGGGTACTGGAAACACCATATATTTT
TRBJ2-2 once TRBD2 TRBV25-1 CASSPTSGGVQPGELFF TGTGCCAGCAGTCCGACTAGCGGGGGGGTGCAACCCGGGGAGCTGTTTTTT
TRBJ1-1 many NA TRBV29-1 CSVAGPENTEAFF TGCAGCGTTGCGGGGCCGGAGAACACTGAAGCTTTCTTT
TRBJ2-2 NA NA TRBV5-1 CASSRDNVNTGELFF TGCGCCAGCAGCCGGGACAACGTGAACACCGGGGAGCTGTTTTTT
TRBJ2-7 few NA TRBV20-1 CSASLLSAYEQYF TGCAGTGCTAGTTTATTAAGTGCCTACGAGCAGTACTTC
TRBJ1-5 NA TRBD1 TRBV24-1 CATSDLLGQGETQHF TGTGCCACCAGTGATTTGCTAGGACAGGGTGAGACCCAGCATTTT
TRBJ1-5 many NA TRBV10-1 CATRGFQPQHF TGCGCCACCAGGGGATTTCAGCCCCAGCATTTT
TRBJ2-2 NA NA TRBV10-3 CASGTPGVQTGELFF TGTGCCAGCGGGACTCCGGGAGTTCAAACCGGGGAGCTGTTTTTT
TRBJ1-1 NA NA TRBV20-1 CSSQVNEAFF TGCAGTTCACAGGTAAATGAAGCTTTCTTT
TRBJ2-6 NA TRBD1 TRBV5-6 CASSWPGQTAGANVLTF TGTGCCAGCAGTTGGCCGGGACAGACAGCTGGGGCCAACGTCCTGACTTTC
TRBJ2-7 NA NA TRBV10-3 CASAPGTTFYEQYF TGTGCCAGCGCTCCCGGGACAACTTTCTACGAGCAGTACTTC
TRBJ1-4 few NA TRBV5-6 CASRSRFRGEKLFF TGTGCCAGCAGGTCCCGTTTTCGGGGGGAAAAACTGTTTTTT
TRBJ1-6 few NA TRBV11-2 CASSLYRAGNSPLHF TGTGCCAGCAGCTTATACAGGGCAGGGAATTCACCCCTCCACTTT
TRBJ2-7 few TRBD2 TRBV7-6 CASSRGGGIYEQYF TGTGCCAGCAGCCGGGGGGGGGGGATTTACGAGCAGTACTTC
TRBJ1-1 many NA TRBV7-9 CASTATETNTEAFF TGTGCCAGCACCGCGACAGAAACTAACACTGAAGCTTTCTTT
TRBJ1-2 NA TRBD1 TRBV15 CATSSPDTGVRGYTF TGTGCCACCAGCAGTCCAGATACAGGGGTAAGGGGCTACACCTTC
TRBJ2-7 NA NA TRBV15 CASSLGAGDLYEQYF TGTGCCAGCAGCTTAGGGGCCGGGGATCTCTACGAGCAGTACTTC
TRBJ1-1 many NA TRBV10-2 CASLVVEAFF TGCGCCAGCCTTGTGGTGGAAGCTTTCTTT